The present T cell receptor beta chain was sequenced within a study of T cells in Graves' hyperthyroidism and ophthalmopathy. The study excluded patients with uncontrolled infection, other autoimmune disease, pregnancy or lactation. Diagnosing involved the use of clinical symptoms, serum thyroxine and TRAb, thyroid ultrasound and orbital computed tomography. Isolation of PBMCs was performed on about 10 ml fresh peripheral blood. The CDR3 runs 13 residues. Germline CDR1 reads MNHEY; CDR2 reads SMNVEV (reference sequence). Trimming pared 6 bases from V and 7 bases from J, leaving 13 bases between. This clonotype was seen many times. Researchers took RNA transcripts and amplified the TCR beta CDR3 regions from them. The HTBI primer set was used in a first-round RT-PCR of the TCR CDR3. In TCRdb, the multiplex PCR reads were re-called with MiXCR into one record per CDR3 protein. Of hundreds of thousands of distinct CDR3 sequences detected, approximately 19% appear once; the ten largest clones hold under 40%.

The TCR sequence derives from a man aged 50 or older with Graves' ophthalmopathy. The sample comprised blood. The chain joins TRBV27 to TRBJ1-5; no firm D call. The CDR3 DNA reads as TGTGCCAGCAGAGGTCCCATGGGCCAGCCCCAGCATTTT. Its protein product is CASRGPMGQPQHF.